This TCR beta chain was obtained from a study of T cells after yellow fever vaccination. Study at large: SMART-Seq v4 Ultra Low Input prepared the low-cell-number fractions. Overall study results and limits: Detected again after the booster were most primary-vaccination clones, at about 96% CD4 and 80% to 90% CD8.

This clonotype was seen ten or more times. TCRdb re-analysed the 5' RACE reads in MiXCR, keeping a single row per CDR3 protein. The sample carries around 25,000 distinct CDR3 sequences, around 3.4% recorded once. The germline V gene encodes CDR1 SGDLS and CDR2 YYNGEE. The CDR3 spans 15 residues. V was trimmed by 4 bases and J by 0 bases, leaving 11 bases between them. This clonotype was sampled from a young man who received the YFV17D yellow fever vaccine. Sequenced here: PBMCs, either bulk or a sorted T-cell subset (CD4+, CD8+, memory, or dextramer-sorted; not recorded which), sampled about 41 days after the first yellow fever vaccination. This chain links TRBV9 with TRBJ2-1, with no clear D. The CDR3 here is CASSSTVASYNEQFF. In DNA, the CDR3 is TGTGCCAGCAGCTCAACCGTTGCCTCCTACAATGAGCAGTTCTTC.